These 15 T cell receptor beta chains were all obtained from the same sample, sequenced in a study of patients and donors after allogeneic stem cell transplantation. TCRdb reanalysed the RT-PCR reads using MiXCR and keeps one entry per CDR3 protein. The data contain approximately 200,000 distinct CDR3 sequences, 12% to 15% of them singletons. Sequenced: blood, either unsorted or a sorted T cell fraction (not recorded which). Receptors were obtained from a human donor who was either an allogeneic HSCT recipient or a stem cell or donor lymphocyte infusion donor (not recorded which). It is not recorded whose cells these are; they may come from a transplant donor.

This rearrangement joins TRBV7-2 to TRBJ2-7; 7 bases align to TRBD2. From germline, CDR1 is SGHTA and CDR2 FQGNSA. The CDR3 length is 13 residues. J lost 3 bases, V lost 5 bases, and 4 bases had no gene match. This chain's CDR3 is CASSRWTSYEQYF. The CDR3 DNA follows: TGTGCCAGCAGCCGCTGGACTAGCTACGAGCAGTACTTC.

In this sample, this clonotype turned up a few times. The chain employs TRBV19 and TRBJ1-1; no reliable D call. CDR3 length: 14 residues. Germline V gene lookup returns CDR1 LNHDA and CDR2 SQIVND (reference sequence). V was shortened by 3 bases and J by 5 bases, with 13 bases between the two germline ends. The CDR3 loop is CASSMSRTRTEAFF. The CDR3 DNA reads TGTGCCAGTAGTATGTCCCGAACGAGGACTGAAGCTTTCTTT. The full variable domain, with the rest looked up from reference TRBV19 and TRBJ1-1, is DGGITQSPKYLFRKEGQNVTLSCEQNLNHDAMYWYRQDPGQGLRLIYYSQIVNDFQKGDIAEGYSVSREKKESFPLTVTSAQKNPTAFYLCASSMSRTRTEAFFGQGTRLTVV.

The chain carries TRBV2 and TRBJ1-5, with TRBD1 matching 10 bases. This CDR3 spans 14 amino acids. CDR1 is SNHLY and CDR2 is FYNNEI in the germline V gene. After removal of 5 bases from V and 9 bases from J, the junction contained 7 bases not matched to a gene. CDR3: CASSRPGQGPPQHF. The CDR3 coding sequence is TGTGCCAGCAGTAGGCCGGGACAGGGGCCGCCCCAGCATTTT.

The chain couples TRBV11-2 to TRBJ2-1, with D perhaps matching TRBD2 (6 bases). Germline loops: CDR1 SGHAT, CDR2 FQNNGV. The CDR3 is 15 amino acids. V dropped 1 base and J dropped 8 bases, with 15 bases sitting between them. The CDR3 is CASSLVTGTRHEQFF. The CDR3 nucleotides are TGTGCCAGCAGCTTAGTCACCGGGACTCGCCATGAGCAGTTCTTC.

V is TRBV18 and J is TRBJ2-5; the D gene is possibly TRBD2 (5 bases). V was shortened by 3 bases and J by 5 bases, with 7 bases between the two germline ends. Germline V gene data show CDR1 as KGHSH and CDR2 as LQKENI. The CDR3 runs to 12 residues. CDR3 sequence (DNA): TGTGCCAGCTCACCGGAGGAGGAGACCCAGTACTTC. It specifies CASSPEEETQYF.

A few counts support this clonotype. The rearrangement joins TRBV3-1 to TRBJ1-1; D is ambiguous. Germline lookup yields CDR1 LGHDT and CDR2 YNNKEL (reference sequence). Trimming pared 2 bases from V and 2 bases from J, leaving 12 bases between. The length of the CDR3 is 15 residues. The CDR3 loop reads CASSQPGLQNTEAFF. In DNA form, the CDR3 reads TGTGCCAGCAGCCAACCGGGTCTTCAAAACACTGAAGCTTTCTTT.

This chain uses TRBV11-3 with TRBJ2-3; 10 bases are a match to TRBD2. Trimming took 4 bases from V and 1 from J; bases not matched to a gene: 8. The germline V gene encodes CDR1 SGHNT and CDR2 YENEEA. The CDR3 contains 17 residues. CDR3 residues: CASSSPRTSGRTDTQYF. Written as DNA, the CDR3 is TGTGCCAGCAGCTCCCCGAGGACTAGCGGACGCACAGATACGCAGTATTTT. The variable domain in full, with the rest retrieved from reference TRBV11-3 and TRBJ2-3, is EAGVVQSPRYKIIEKKQPVAFWCNPISGHNTLYWYLQNLGQGPELLIRYENEEAVDDSQLPKDRFSAERLKGVDSTLKIQPAELGDSAVYLCASSSPRTSGRTDTQYFGPGTRLTVL.

The CDR3 is CASSLAFGGASYEQYF. In DNA, the CDR3 is TGCGCCAGCAGCTTGGCCTTTGGCGGGGCGTCCTACGAGCAGTACTTC. This chain joins TRBV5-1 and TRBJ2-7; D possibly corresponds to TRBD2 (6 bases). The CDR3 has 16 residues. Germline lookup yields CDR1 SGHRS and CDR2 YFSETQ. V was pared by 0 bases and J by 1 base, with 14 bases between.

In this sample, this clonotype turned up many times. The chain is built from TRBV6-1 and TRBJ2-1, with D maybe TRBD2 (6 bases). CDR3 length equals 12 residues. Trimming removed 7 bases at V and 10 bases at J, with 14 bases between. The germline CDR1 and CDR2 sequences are MNHNS and SASEGT. Here the CDR3 reads CASTESGPEQFF. The CDR3 DNA reads TGTGCCAGCACGGAGAGCGGGCCCGAGCAGTTCTTC.

The rearrangement links TRBV7-2 to TRBJ2-5; 7 positions match TRBD1. CDR3 length equals 14 residues. Germline V lookup: CDR1 SGHTA, CDR2 FQGNSA. Trimming cost V 5 bases and J 4 bases; bases outside gene matches: 7. CDR3 DNA: TGTGCCAGCAGCCGTAGGGGGCTGGGAGAGACCCAGTACTTC. It specifies CASSRRGLGETQYF.

This clonotype was seen repeatedly, ten times or more. V is TRBV29-1 and J is TRBJ1-4; 7 positions match TRBD1. This CDR3 region has 13 residues. Trimming cost V 6 bases and J 2 bases; bases outside gene matches: 3. Germline loops: CDR1 SQVTM, CDR2 ANQGSEA. The CDR3 protein is CSVRDSTNEKLFF. The DNA of the CDR3 is TGCAGCGTGAGGGACAGTACTAATGAAAAACTGTTTTTT.

This clonotype was seen many times. V usage is TRBV20-1 and J usage is TRBJ2-7; D ambiguous. Trimming pared 0 bases from V and 1 base from J, leaving 13 bases between. Germline values: CDR1 DFQATT, CDR2 SNEGSKA (reference sequence). The CDR3 loop spans 15 amino acids. CDR3 in DNA: TGCAGTGCTAGAGATGCCCGAACCCGATCCTACGAGCAGTACTTC. It codes for CSARDARTRSYEQYF.

The sample holds many counts of this clonotype. This chain links TRBV27 with TRBJ2-4, with D perhaps assigned TRBD1 or TRBD2 (6 bases each). The V gene's germline CDR1 is MNHEY and CDR2 SMNVEV (reference sequence). The CDR3 sequence is 15 residues long. V was trimmed by 5 bases and J by 0 bases, leaving 11 bases between them. In nucleotides, the CDR3 is TGTGCCAGCAGTATAGGGGGGAGAGCCAAAAACATTCAGTACTTC. This gives the protein CASSIGGRAKNIQYF.

This rearrangement joins TRBV7-8 to TRBJ2-5, with TRBD1 identical over 7 bases. Germline assignment: CDR1 SGHVS and CDR2 FQNEAQ. The CDR3 sequence is 17 residues long. The junction had 13 bases not matched to a gene; V was cut back by 4 bases and J by 2 bases. CDR3 sequence reads: CASSSGTATKIQETQYF. Written as DNA, the CDR3 is TGTGCCAGCAGCTCCGGGACAGCCACAAAGATACAAGAGACCCAGTACTTC.

This clonotype has just a few counts. The V call is TRBV5-1, the J call TRBJ1-2, with TRBD1 as a possible D gene (5 bases). There are 15 residues in the CDR3. The germline V and J ends were trimmed by 1 base and 4 bases, with 14 bases remaining between them. In germline, CDR1 is SGHRS, CDR2 YFSETQ. The CDR3 is CASSLTGDRTYGYTF. CDR3 coding DNA: TGCGCCAGCAGCTTGACAGGTGATCGGACCTATGGCTACACCTTC. The full variable domain, rest sourced from reference TRBV5-1 and TRBJ1-2, is KAGVTQTPRYLIKTRGQQVTLSCSPISGHRSVSWYQQTPGQGLQFLFEYFSETQRNKGNFPGRFSGRQFSNSRSEMNVSTLELGDSALYLCASSLTGDRTYGYTFGSGTRLTVV.